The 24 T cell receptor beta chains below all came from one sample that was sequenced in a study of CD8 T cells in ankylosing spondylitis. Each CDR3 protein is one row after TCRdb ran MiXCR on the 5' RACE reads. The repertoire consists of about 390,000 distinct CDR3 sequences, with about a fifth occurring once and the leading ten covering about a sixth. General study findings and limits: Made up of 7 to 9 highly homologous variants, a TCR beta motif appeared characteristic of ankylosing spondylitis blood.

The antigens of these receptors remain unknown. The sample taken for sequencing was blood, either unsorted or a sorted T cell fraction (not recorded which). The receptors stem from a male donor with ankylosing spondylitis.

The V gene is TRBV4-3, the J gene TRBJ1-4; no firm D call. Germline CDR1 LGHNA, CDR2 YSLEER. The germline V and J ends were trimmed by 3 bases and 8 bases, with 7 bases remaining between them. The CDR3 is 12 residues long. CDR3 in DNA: TGCGCCAGCAGCCATGTGGGCGAAAAACTGTTTTTT. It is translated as CASSHVGEKLFF.

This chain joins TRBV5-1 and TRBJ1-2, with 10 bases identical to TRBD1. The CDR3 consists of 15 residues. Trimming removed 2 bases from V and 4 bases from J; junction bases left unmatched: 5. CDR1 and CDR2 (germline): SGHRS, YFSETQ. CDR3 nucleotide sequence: TGCGCCAGCAGCTTCGGACAGGGGGAAGGCTATGGCTACACCTTC. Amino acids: CASSFGQGEGYGYTF.

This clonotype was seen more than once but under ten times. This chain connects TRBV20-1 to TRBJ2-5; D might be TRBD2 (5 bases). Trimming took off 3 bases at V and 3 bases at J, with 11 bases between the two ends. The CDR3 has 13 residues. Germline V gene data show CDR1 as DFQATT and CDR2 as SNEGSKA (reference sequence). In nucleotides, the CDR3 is TGCAGTGCTAGCGGCGAGGGCGAAGAGACCCAGTACTTC. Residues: CSASGEGEETQYF.

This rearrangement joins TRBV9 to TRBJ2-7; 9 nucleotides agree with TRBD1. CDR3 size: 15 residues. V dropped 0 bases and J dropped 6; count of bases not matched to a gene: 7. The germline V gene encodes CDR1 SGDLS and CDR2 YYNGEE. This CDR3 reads CASSVGTGVGGEQYF. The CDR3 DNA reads TGTGCCAGCAGCGTAGGGACAGGGGTCGGCGGCGAGCAGTACTTC.

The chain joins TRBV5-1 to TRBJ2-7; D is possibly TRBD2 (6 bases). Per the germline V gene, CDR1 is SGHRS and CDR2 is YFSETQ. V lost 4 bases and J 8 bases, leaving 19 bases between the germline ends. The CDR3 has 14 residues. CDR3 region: CASSPGLSIDKQYF. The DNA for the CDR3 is TGCGCCAGCAGCCCGGGACTGTCAATTGACAAGCAGTACTTC. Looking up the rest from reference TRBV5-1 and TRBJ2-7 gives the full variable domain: KAGVTQTPRYLIKTRGQQVTLSCSPISGHRSVSWYQQTPGQGLQFLFEYFSETQRNKGNFPGRFSGRQFSNSRSEMNVSTLELGDSALYLCASSPGLSIDKQYFGPGTRLTVT.

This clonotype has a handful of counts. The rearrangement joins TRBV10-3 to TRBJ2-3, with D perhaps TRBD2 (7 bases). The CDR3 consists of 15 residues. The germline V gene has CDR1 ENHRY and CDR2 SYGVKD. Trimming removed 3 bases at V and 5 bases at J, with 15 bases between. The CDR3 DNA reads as TGTGCCATCAGTGAAGGGGGAGGGCCAAGAGATACGCAGTATTTT. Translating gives CAISEGGGPRDTQYF.

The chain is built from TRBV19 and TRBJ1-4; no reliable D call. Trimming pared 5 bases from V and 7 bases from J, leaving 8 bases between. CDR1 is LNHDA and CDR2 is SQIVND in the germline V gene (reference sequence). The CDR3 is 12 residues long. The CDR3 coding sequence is TGTGCCAGTAGTTCCCGGACTGAAAAACTGTTTTTT. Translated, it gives CASSSRTEKLFF.

DNA for the CDR3: TGTGCCAGCAGCCCCCTCCGGACCAATCAGCCCCAGCATTTT. The encoded protein is CASSPLRTNQPQHF. The chain carries TRBV6-2 or TRBV6-3 and TRBJ1-5; no firm D call. Germline V gives CDR1 MNHEY, CDR2 SVGEGT. The CDR3 has 14 amino acids. V was trimmed by 6 bases and J by 3 bases, leaving 12 bases between them.

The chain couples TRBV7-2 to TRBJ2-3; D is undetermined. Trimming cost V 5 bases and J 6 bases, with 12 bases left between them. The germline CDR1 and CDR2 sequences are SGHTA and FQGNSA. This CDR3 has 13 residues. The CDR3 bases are TGTGCCAGCAGCCCCCCGGTCGGGGATACGCAGTATTTT. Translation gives CASSPPVGDTQYF.

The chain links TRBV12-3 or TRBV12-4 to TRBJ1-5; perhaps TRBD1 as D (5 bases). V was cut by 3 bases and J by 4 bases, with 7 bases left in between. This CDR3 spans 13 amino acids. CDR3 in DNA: TGTGCCAGCAGTTTCAGGGAGAATCAGCCCCAGCATTTT. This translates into CASSFRENQPQHF.

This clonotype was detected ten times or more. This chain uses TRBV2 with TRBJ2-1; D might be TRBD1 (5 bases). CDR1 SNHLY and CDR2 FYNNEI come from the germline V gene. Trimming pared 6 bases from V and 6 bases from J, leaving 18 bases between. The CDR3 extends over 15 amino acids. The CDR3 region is CASRGQQPMGNEQFF. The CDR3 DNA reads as TGTGCCAGCAGGGGGCAGCAACCCATGGGCAATGAGCAGTTCTTC. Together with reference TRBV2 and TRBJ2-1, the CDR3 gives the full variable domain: EPEVTQTPSHQVTQMGQEVILRCVPISNHLYFYWYRQILGQKVEFLVSFYNNEISEKSEIFDDQFSVERPDGSNFTLKIRSTKLEDSAMYFCASRGQQPMGNEQFFGPGTRLTVL.

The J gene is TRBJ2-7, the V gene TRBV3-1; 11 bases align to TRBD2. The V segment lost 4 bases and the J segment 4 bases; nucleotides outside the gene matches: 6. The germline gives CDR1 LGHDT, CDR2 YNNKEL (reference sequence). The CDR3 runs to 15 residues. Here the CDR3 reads CASSPRTSGFYEQYF. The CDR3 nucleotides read TGTGCCAGCAGCCCTCGGACTAGCGGGTTTTACGAGCAGTACTTC.

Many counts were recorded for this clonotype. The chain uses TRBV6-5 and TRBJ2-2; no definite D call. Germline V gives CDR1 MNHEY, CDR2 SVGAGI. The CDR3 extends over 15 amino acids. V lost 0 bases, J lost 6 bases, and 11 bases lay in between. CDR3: CASSYSIELSGELFF. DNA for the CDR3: TGTGCCAGCAGTTACTCAATTGAGCTTTCCGGGGAGCTGTTTTTT.

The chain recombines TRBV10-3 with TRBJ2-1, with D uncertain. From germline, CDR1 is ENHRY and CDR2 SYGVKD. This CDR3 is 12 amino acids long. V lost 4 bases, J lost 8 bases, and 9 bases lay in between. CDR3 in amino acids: CAISVAVDEQFF. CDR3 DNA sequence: TGTGCCATCAGTGTCGCCGTAGATGAGCAGTTCTTC.

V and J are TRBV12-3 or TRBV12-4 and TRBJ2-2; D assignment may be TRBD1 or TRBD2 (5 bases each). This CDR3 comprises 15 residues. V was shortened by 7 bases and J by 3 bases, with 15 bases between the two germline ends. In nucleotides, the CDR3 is TGTGCCAGCAACATGGGGACGCAGGACACCGGGGAGCTGTTTTTT. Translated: CASNMGTQDTGELFF.

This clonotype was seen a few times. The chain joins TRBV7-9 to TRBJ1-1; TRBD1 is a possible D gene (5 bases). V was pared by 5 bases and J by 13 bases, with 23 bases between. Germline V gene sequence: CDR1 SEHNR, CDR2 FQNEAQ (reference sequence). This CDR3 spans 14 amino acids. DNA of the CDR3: TGTGCCAGCAGCGAACCCGGGACCGCCGAATACTTTTTCTTT. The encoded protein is CASSEPGTAEYFFF.

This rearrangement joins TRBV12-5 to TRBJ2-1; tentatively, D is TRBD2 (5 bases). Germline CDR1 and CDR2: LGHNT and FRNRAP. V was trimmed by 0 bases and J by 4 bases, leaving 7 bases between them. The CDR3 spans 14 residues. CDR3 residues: CASGLVTSYNEQFF. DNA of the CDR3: TGTGCTAGTGGTTTGGTCACTAGTTACAATGAGCAGTTCTTC.

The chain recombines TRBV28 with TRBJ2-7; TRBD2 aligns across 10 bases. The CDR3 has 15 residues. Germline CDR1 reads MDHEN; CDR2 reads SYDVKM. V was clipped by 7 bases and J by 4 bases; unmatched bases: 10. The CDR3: CASTPLVSGRYEQYF. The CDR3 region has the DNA TGTGCCAGCACCCCGCTAGTTAGCGGGAGGTACGAGCAGTACTTC.

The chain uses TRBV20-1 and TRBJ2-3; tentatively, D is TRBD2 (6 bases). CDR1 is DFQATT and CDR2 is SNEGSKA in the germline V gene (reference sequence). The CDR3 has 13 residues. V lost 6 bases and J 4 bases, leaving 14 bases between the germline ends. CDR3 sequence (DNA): TGCAGTGCAAAGACTAGTTGGTCAGATACGCAGTATTTT. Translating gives CSAKTSWSDTQYF.

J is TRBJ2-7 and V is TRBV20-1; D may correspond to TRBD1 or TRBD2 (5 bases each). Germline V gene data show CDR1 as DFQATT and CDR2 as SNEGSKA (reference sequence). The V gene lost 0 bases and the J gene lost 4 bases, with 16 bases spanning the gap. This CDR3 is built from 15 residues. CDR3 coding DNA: TGCAGTGCTAGAGATTTCGGGGTTCAGGGTTACGAGCAGTACTTC. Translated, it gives CSARDFGVQGYEQYF.

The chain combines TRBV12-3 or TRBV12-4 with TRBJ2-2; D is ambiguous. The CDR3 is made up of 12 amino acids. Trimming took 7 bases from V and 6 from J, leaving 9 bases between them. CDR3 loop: CASNPPSGELFF. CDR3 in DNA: TGTGCCAGCAACCCTCCCTCCGGGGAGCTGTTTTTT.

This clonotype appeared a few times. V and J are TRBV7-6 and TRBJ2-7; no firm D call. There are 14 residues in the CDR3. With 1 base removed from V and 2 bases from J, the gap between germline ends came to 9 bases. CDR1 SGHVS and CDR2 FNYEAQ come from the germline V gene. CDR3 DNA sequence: TGTGCCAGCAGCTTAGATGTCGCGACCTACGAGCAGTACTTC. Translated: CASSLDVATYEQYF. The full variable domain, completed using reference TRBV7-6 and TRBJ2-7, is GAGVSQSPRYKVTKRGQDVALRCDPISGHVSLYWYRQALGQGPEFLTYFNYEAQQDKSGLPNDRFSAERPEGSISTLTIQRTEQRDSAMYRCASSLDVATYEQYFGPGTRLTVT.

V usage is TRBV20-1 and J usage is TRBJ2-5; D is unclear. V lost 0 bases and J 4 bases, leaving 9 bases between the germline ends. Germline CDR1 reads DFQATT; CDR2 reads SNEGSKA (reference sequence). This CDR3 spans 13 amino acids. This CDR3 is CSARDGRAETQYF. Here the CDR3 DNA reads TGCAGTGCTAGAGACGGGCGAGCAGAGACCCAGTACTTC.

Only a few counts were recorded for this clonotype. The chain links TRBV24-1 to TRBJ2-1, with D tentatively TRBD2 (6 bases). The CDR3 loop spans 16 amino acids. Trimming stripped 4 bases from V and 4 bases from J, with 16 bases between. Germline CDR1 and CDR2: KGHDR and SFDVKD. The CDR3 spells CATSDPGLEGYNEQFF. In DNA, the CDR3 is TGTGCCACCAGTGACCCCGGACTGGAGGGTTACAATGAGCAGTTCTTC.